This TCR beta chain comes out of a study of TIL therapy for anti-PD-1-resistant metastatic lung cancer. On the study more broadly: By whole-exome sequencing, median non-synonymous tumor mutation burden was roughly 1.6 mutations per megabase. Study-wide points: After infusion, TIL clonotypes partly replaced peripheral T cells and declined over months.

Trimming shortened V by 6 bases and J by 1 base, and 9 bases separated the two germline ends. The CDR3 covers 13 residues. Per the germline V gene, CDR1 is SNHLY and CDR2 is FYNNEI. Sequencing used immunoSEQ v3. TCRdb's table, derived via immunoSEQ multiplex PCR, lists solely in-frame clones and lacks some. The sample carries some 60,000 clones, around 67% recorded once. Time point of the sample: pre-treatment sample, taken before nivolumab and TIL therapy. Stage 4 NSCLC adults joined between 2017 and January 2020. On this clone: Its antigen remains unidentified.

This chain uses TRBV2 with TRBJ1-1, with D unclear. This clonotype was sampled from a person between 25 and 80 years old with non-small cell lung cancer. Sequenced here: blood, sampled at baseline. The chain's CDR3 is CASSTLQNTEAFF. CDR3 nucleotides: TGTGCCAGCAGCACCCTTCAGAACACTGAAGCTTTCTTT.